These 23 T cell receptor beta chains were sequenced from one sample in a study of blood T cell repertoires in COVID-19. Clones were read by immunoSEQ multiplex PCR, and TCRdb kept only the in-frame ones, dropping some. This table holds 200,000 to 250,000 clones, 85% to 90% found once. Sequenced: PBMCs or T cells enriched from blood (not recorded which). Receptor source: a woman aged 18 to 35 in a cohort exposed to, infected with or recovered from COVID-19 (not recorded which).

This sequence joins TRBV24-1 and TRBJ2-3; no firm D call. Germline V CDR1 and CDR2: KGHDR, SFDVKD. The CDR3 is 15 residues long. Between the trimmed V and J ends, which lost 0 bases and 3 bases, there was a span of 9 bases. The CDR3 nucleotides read TGTGCCACCAGTGATTTGTGGTCTAGTACAGATACGCAGTATTTT. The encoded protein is CATSDLWSSTDTQYF.

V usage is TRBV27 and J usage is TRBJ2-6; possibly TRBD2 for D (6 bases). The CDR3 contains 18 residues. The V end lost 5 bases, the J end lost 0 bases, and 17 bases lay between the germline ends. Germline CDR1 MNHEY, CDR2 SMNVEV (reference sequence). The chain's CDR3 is CASSPGGGRSSGANVLTF. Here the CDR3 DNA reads TGTGCCAGCAGTCCCGGGGGAGGCCGATCCTCTGGGGCCAACGTCCTGACTTTC.

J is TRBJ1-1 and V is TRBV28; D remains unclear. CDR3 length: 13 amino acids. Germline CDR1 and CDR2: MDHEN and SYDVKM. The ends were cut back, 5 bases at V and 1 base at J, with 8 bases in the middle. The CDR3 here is CASSPFPNTEAFF. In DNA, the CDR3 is TGTGCCAGCAGTCCCTTCCCGAACACTGAAGCTTTCTTT.

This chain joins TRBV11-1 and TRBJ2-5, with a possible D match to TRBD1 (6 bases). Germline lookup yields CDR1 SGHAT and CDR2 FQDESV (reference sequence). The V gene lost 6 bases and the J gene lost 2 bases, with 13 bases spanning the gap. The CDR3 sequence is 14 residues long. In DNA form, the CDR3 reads TGTGCCAGCAGGAATACGGGACAACAAGAGACCCAGTACTTC. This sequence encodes CASRNTGQQETQYF. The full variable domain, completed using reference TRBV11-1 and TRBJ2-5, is EAEVAQSPRYKITEKSQAVAFWCDPISGHATLYWYRQILGQGPELLVQFQDESVVDDSQLPKDRFSAERLKGVDSTLKIQPAELGDSAMYLCASRNTGQQETQYFGPGTRLLVL.

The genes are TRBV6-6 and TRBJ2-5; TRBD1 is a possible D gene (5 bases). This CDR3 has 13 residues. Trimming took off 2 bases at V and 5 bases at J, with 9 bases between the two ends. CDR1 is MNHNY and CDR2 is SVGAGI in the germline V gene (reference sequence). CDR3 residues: CASSYGAWETQYF. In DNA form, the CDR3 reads TGTGCCAGCAGTTACGGGGCATGGGAGACCCAGTACTTC.

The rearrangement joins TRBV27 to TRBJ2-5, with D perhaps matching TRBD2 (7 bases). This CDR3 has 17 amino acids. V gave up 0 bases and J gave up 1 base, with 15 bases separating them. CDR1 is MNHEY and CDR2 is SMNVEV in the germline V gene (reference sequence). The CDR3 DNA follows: TGTGCCAGCAGTTTATCCCCCTCCGCGGGGGCCCAAGAGACCCAGTACTTC. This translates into CASSLSPSAGAQETQYF.

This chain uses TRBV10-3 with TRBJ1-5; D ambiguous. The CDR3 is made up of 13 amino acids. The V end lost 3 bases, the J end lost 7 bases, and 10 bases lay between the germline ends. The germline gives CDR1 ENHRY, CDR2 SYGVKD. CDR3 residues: CAISEEGRQPQHF. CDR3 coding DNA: TGTGCCATCAGTGAAGAGGGAAGGCAGCCCCAGCATTTT.

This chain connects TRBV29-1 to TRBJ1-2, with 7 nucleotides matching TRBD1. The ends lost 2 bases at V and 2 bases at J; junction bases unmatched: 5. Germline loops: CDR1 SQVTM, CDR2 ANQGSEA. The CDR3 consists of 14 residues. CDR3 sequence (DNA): TGCAGCGTTGAATTAGGACAGGCCAACTATGGCTACACCTTC. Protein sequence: CSVELGQANYGYTF. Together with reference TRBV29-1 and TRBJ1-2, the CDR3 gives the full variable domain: SAVISQKPSRDICQRGTSLTIQCQVDSQVTMMFWYRQQPGQSLTLIATANQGSEATYESGFVIDKFPISRPNLTFSTLTVSNMSPEDSSIYLCSVELGQANYGYTFGSGTRLTVV.

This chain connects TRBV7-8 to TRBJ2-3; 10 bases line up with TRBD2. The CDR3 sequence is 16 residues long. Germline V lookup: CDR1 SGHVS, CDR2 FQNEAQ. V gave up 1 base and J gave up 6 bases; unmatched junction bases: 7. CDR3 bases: TGTGCCAGCAGCTTAGAGCGGGGGGGCCTGGGGGATACGCAGTATTTT. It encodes CASSLERGGLGDTQYF. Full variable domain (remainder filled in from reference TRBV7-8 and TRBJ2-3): GAGVSQSPRYKVAKRGQDVALRCDPISGHVSLFWYQQALGQGPEFLTYFQNEAQLDKSGLPSDRFFAERPEGSVSTLKIQRTQQEDSAVYLCASSLERGGLGDTQYFGPGTRLTVL.

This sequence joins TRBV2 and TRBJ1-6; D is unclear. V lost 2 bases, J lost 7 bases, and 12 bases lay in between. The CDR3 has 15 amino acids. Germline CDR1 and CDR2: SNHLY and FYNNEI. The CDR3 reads CASSELWQANSPLHF. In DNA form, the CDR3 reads TGTGCCAGCAGTGAATTGTGGCAGGCAAATTCACCCCTCCACTTT. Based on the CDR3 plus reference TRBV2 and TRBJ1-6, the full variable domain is EPEVTQTPSHQVTQMGQEVILRCVPISNHLYFYWYRQILGQKVEFLVSFYNNEISEKSEIFDDQFSVERPDGSNFTLKIRSTKLEDSAMYFCASSELWQANSPLHFGNGTRLTVT.

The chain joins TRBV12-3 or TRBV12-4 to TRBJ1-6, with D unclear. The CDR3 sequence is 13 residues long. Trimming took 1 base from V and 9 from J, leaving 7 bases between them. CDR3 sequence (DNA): TGTGCCAGCAGTTTAGGGGCGCCTTCACCCCTCCACTTT. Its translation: CASSLGAPSPLHF.

CDR3 amino acids: CASSQQGGGYGYTF. The CDR3 nucleotides read TGTGCCAGCAGCCAACAGGGCGGTGGGTATGGCTACACCTTC. The chain couples TRBV3-1 (or the pseudogene TRBV3-2) to TRBJ1-2; weak D call: TRBD1 (5 bases). Between the trimmed V and J ends, which lost 2 bases and 5 bases, there was a span of 12 bases. The CDR3 is 14 amino acids. Germline values: CDR1 LGHDT, CDR2 YNNKEL (reference sequence).

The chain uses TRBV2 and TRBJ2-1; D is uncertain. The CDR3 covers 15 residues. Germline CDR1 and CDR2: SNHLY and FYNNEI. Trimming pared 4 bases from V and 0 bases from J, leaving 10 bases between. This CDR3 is CASSVEPSSYNEQFF. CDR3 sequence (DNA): TGTGCCAGCAGTGTCGAACCCAGCTCCTACAATGAGCAGTTCTTC.

The CDR3 loop reads CASSRDREETQYF. CDR3 DNA sequence: TGCGCCAGCAGCCGGGACAGGGAAGAGACCCAGTACTTC. The rearrangement joins TRBV10-1 to TRBJ2-5; 9 bases agree with TRBD1. Germline V lookup: CDR1 WNHNN, CDR2 SYGVQD (reference sequence). J was trimmed by 3 bases and V by 6 bases; bases with no gene match: 2. This CDR3 spans 13 amino acids.

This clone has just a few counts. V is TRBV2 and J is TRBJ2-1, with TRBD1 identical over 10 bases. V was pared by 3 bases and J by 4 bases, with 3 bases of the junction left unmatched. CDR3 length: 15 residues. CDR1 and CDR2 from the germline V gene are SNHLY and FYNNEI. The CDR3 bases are TGTGCCAGCAGTGAGGAGGGACAGGGGTACAATGAGCAGTTCTTC. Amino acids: CASSEEGQGYNEQFF. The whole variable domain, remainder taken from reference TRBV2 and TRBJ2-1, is EPEVTQTPSHQVTQMGQEVILRCVPISNHLYFYWYRQILGQKVEFLVSFYNNEISEKSEIFDDQFSVERPDGSNFTLKIRSTKLEDSAMYFCASSEEGQGYNEQFFGPGTRLTVL.

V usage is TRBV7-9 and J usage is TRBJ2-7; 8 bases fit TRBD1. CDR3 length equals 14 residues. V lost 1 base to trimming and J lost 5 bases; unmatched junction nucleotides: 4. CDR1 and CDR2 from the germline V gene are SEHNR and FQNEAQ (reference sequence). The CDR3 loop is CASSLGTGRDEQYF. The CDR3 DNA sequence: TGTGCCAGCAGCTTAGGGACAGGGCGGGACGAGCAGTACTTC.

The CDR3 nucleotides are TGCGCCAGCGCCGGGGGAGGCTACAATGAGCAGTTCTTC. This translates into CASAGGGYNEQFF. This chain joins TRBV5-1 and TRBJ2-1; D is perhaps TRBD2 (6 bases). Per germline, CDR1 SGHRS and CDR2 YFSETQ. V dropped 7 bases and J dropped 3 bases, with 11 bases sitting between them. The CDR3 is made up of 13 amino acids.

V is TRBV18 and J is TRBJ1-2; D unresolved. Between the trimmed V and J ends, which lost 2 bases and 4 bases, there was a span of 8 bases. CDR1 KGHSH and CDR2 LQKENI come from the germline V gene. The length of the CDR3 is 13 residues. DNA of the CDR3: TGTGCCAGCTCACCAAAAACAGCCTATGGCTACACCTTC. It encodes CASSPKTAYGYTF.

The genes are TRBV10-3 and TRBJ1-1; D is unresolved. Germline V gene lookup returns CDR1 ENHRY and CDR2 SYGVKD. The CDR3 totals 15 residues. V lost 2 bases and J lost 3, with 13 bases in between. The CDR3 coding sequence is TGTGCCATCAGTGAGAGACTTCCCGGGGACACTGAAGCTTTCTTT. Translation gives CAISERLPGDTEAFF.

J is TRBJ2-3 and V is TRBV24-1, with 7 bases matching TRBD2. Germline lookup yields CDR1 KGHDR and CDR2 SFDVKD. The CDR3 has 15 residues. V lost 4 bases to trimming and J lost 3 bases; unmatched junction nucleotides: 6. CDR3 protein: CATSDDGGGTDTQYF. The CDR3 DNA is TGTGCCACCAGTGACGATGGCGGGGGAACAGATACGCAGTATTTT.

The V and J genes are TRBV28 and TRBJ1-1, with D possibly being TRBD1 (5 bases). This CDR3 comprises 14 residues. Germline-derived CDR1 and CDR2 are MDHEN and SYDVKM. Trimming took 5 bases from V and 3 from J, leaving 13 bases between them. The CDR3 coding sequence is TGTGCCAGCAGTCCCTTGGGGGGGGACACTGAAGCTTTCTTT. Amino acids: CASSPLGGDTEAFF.

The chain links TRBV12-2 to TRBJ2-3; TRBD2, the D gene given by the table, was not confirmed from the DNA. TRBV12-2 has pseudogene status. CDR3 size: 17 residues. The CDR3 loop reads CASRLVRREGLADTQYF. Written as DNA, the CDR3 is TGTGCAAGTCGCTTAGTAAGGCGGGAGGGCCTGGCAGATACGCAGTATTTT.

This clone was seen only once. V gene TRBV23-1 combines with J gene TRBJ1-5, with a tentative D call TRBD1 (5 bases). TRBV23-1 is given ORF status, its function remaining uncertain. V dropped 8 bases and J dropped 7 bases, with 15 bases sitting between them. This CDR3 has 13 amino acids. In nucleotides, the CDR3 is TGCGCCAGCCAATCCAGGGAATGCCAGCCCCAGCATTTT. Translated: CASQSRECQPQHF.